Sequencing of this TCR beta chain was carried out in a study of T-cell memory formation after mild COVID-19. V was shortened by 2 bases and J by 3 bases, with 7 bases between the two germline ends. Germline CDR1 reads MNHEY; CDR2 reads SVGAGI. CDR3 length: 14 residues. TCRdb re-analysed the 5' RACE reads in MiXCR, keeping a single row per CDR3 protein. The sample has 450,000 to 650,000 distinct CDR3 sequences, roughly 17% seen once. The sequence was obtained from an adult woman who had mild COVID-19 (a few samples of this study predate the infection). Cell type and time point are not known. Sequencing was carried out using PBMCs or a T cell subset sorted from them (not recorded which). V and J are TRBV6-5 and TRBJ2-2, with unresolved D. The CDR3: CASSYGPDTGELFF. The CDR3 DNA reads TGTGCCAGCAGTTACGGCCCTGACACCGGGGAGCTGTTTTTT.